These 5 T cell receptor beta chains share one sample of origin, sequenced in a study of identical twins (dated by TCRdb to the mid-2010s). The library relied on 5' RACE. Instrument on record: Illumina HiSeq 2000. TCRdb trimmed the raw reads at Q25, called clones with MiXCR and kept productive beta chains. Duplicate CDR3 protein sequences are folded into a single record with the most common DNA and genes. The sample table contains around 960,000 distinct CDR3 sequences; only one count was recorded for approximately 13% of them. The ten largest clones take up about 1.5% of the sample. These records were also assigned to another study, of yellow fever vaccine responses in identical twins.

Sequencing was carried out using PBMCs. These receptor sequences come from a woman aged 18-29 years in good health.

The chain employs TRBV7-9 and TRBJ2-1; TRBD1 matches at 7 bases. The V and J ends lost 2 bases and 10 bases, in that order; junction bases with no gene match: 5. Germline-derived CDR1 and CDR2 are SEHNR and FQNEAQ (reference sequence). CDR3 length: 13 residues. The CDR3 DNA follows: TGTGCCAGCAGCTTATTACGGACAGGCGAGCAGTTCTTC. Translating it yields CASSLLRTGEQFF.

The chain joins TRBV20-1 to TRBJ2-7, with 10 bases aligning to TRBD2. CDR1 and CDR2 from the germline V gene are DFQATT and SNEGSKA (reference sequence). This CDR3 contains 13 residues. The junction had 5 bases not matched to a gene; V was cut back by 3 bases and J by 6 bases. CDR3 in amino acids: CSARLAGEPEQYF. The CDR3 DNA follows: TGCAGTGCTAGGCTAGCGGGAGAGCCCGAGCAGTACTTC.

CDR3 in DNA: TGCGCCAGCAGCCAAGAATACAGGGGGGGAGGTGAAGCTTTCTTT. It encodes CASSQEYRGGGEAFF. V and J are TRBV4-1 and TRBJ1-1; 8 bases fit TRBD1. The V gene's germline CDR1 is MGHRA and CDR2 YSYEKL. The CDR3 covers 15 residues. V dropped 0 bases and J dropped 7; count of bases not matched to a gene: 7.

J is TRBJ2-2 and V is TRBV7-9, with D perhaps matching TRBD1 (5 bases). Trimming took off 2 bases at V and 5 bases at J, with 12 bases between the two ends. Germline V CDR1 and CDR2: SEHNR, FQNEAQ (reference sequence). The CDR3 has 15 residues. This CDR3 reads CASSLPAPGTGELFF. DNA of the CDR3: TGTGCCAGCAGCTTACCGGCCCCAGGGACCGGGGAGCTGTTTTTT.

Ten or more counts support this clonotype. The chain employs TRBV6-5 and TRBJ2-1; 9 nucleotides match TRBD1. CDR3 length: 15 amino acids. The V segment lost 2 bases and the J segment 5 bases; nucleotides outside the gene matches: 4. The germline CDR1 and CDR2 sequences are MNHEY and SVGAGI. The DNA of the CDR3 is TGTGCCAGCAGTTACGACAGGGGGGGACACAATGAGCAGTTCTTC. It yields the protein CASSYDRGGHNEQFF.